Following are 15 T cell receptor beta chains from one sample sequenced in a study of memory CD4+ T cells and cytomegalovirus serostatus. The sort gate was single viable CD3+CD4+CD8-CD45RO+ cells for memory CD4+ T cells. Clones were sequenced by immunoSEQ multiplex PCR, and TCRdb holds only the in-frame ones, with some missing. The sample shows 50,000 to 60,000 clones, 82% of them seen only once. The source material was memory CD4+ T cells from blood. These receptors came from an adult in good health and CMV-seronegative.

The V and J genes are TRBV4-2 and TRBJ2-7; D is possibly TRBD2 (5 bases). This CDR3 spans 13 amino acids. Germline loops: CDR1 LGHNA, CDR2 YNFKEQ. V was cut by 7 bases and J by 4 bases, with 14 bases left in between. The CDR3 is CASTHAEGYEQYF. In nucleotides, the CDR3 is TGTGCCAGCACCCACGCCGAGGGTTACGAGCAGTACTTC.

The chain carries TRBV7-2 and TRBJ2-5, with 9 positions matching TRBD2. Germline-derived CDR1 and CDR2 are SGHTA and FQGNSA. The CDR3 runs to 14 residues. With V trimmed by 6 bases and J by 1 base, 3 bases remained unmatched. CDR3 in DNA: TGTGCCAGCAGACTTAGCGGGGGCCAAGAGACCCAGTACTTC. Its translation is CASRLSGGQETQYF.

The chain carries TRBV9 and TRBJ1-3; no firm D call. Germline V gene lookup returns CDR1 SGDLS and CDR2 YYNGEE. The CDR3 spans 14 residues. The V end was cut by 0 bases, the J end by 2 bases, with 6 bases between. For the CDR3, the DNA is TGTGCCAGCAGCGTAGACTTTCCTGGAAACACCATATATTTT. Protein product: CASSVDFPGNTIYF.

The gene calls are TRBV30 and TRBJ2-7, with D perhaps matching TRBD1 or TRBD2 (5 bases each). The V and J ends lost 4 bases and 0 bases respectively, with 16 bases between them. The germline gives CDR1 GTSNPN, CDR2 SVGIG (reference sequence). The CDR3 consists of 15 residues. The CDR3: CAWKYPGRSSYEQYF. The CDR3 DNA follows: TGTGCCTGGAAATACCCGGGACGTAGCTCCTACGAGCAGTACTTC.

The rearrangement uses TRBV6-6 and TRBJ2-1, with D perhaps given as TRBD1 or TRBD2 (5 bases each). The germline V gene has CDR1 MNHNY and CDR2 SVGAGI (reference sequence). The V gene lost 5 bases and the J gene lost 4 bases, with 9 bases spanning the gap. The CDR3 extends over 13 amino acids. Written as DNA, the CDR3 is TGTGCCAGCAGTCGGGACCAATACAATGAGCAGTTCTTC. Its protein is CASSRDQYNEQFF.

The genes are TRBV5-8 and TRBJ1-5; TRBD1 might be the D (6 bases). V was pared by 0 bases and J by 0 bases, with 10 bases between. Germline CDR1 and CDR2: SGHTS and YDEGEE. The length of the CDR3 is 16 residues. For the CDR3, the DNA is TGTGCCAGCAGCTTGGGATTCAGGGGTAGCAATCAGCCCCAGCATTTT. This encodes CASSLGFRGSNQPQHF.

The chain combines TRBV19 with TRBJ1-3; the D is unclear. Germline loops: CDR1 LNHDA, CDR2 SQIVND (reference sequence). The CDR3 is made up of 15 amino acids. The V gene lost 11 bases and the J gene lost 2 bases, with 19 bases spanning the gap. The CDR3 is CASSMWGLAGNTIYF. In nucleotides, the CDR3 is TGTGCCTCATCCATGTGGGGATTAGCTGGAAACACCATATATTTT.

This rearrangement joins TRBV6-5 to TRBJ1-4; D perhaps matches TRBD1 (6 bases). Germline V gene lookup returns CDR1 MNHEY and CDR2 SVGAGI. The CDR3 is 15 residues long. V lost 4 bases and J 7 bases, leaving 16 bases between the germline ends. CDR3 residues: CASSSEGQGGEKLFF. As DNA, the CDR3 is TGTGCCAGCAGTTCAGAGGGGCAAGGGGGTGAAAAACTGTTTTTT.

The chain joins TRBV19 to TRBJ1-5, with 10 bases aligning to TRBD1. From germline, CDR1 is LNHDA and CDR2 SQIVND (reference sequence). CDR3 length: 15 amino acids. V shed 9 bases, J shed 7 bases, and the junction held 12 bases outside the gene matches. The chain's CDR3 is CASLTTGQGKQPQHF. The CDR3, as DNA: TGTGCCAGCCTCACCACGGGACAGGGGAAACAGCCCCAGCATTTT.

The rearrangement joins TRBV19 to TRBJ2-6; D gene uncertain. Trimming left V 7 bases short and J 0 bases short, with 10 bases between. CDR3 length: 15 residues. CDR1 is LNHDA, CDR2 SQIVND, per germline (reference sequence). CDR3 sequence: CASNRPRSGANVLTF. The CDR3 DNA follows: TGTGCCAGTAACCGACCGCGCTCTGGGGCCAACGTCCTGACTTTC.

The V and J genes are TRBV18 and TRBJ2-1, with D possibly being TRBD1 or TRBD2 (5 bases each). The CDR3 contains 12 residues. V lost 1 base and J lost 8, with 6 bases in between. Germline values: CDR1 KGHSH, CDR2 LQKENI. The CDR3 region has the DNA TGTGCCAGCTCACCACTGGGGGATGAGCAGTTCTTC. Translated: CASSPLGDEQFF.

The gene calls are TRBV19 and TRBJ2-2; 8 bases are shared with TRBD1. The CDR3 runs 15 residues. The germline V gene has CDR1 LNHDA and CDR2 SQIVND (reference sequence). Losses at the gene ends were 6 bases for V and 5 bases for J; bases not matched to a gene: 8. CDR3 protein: CASRGPGGTTGELFF. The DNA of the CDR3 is TGTGCCAGTAGGGGTCCAGGGGGCACGACCGGGGAGCTGTTTTTT.

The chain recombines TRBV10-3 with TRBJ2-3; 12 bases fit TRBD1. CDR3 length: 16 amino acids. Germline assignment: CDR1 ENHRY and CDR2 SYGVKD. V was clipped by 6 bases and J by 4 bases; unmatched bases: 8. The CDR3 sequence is CAIRTSGTGGADTQYF. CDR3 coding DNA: TGTGCCATCAGAACTTCCGGGACAGGGGGCGCAGATACGCAGTATTTT.

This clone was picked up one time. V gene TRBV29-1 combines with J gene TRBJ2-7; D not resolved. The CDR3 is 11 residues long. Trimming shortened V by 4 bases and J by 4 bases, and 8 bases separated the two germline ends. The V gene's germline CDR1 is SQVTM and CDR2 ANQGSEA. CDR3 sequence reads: CSVGDPYEQYF. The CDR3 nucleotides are TGCAGCGTTGGAGACCCTTACGAGCAGTACTTC.

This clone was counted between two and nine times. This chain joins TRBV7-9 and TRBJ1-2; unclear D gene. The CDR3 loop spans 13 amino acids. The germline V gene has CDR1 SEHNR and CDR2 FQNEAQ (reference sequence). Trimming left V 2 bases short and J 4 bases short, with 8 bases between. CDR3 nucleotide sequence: TGTGCCAGCAGCTTAAGCTCGGGCTATGGCTACACCTTC. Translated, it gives CASSLSSGYGYTF.